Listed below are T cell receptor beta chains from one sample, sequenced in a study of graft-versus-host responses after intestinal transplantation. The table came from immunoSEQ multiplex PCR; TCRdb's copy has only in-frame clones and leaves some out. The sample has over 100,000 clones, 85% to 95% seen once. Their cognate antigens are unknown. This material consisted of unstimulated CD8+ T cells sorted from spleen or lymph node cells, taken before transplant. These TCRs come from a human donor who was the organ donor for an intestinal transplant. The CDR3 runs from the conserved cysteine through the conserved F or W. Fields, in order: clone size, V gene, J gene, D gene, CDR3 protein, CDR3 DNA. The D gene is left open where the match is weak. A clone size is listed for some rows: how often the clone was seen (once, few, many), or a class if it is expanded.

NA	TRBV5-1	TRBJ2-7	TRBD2	CASSLAGGNEQYF	TGCGCCAGCAGCTTGGCGGGAGGGAACGAGCAGTACTTC
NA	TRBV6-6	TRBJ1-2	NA	CASSYAGIHGYTF	TGTGCCAGCAGTTACGCGGGAATCCATGGCTACACCTTC
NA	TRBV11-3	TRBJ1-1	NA	CASSPGTGTMNTEAFF	TGTGCCAGCAGCCCCGGGACCGGAACGATGAACACTGAAGCTTTCTTT
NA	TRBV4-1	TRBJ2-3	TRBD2	CASSVQLAGGPSFTDTQYF	TGCGCCAGCAGCGTCCAACTAGCGGGAGGGCCTTCATTCACAGATACGCAGTATTTT
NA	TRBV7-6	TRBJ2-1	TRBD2	CASSLGASGSNEQFF	TGTGCCAGCAGCTTAGGGGCTAGCGGGAGCAATGAGCAGTTCTTC
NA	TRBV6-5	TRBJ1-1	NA	CASYTSGVAFF	TGTGCCAGCTATACCTCGGGGGTAGCTTTCTTT
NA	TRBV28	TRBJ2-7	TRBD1	CASNRGYEQYF	TGTGCCAGCAACAGGGGGTACGAGCAGTACTTC
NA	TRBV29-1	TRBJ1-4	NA	CSVESPLGGELNEKLFF	TGCAGCGTTGAAAGTCCATTAGGGGGGGAACTAAATGAAAAACTGTTTTTT
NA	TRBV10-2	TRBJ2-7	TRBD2	CASSDPAGAYEQYF	TGCGCCAGCAGTGACCCAGCGGGAGCCTACGAGCAGTACTTC
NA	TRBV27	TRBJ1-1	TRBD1	CASSWGQGTEAFF	TGTGCCAGCAGTTGGGGACAGGGCACTGAAGCTTTCTTT
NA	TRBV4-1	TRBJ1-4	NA	CASSQNQGEKLFF	TGCGCCAGCAGCCAAAATCAGGGGGAAAAACTGTTTTTT
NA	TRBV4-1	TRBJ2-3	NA	CASSQGSGDTQYF	TGCGCCAGCAGCCAAGGCTCTGGGGATACGCAGTATTTT
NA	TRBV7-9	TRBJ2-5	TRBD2	CASSLEGLADQETQYF	TGTGCCAGCAGCTTAGAGGGACTAGCGGACCAAGAGACCCAGTACTTC
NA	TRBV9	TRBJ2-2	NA	CASSVVGTTNTGELFF	TGTGCCAGCAGCGTAGTCGGGACCACAAACACCGGGGAGCTGTTTTTT
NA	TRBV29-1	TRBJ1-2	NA	CSVEPLWTNGYTF	TGCAGCGTAGAACCTTTATGGACGAATGGCTACACCTTC
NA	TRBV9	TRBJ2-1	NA	CASSPASHEQFF	TGTGCCAGCAGCCCAGCCTCCCATGAGCAGTTCTTC
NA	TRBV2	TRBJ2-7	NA	CASSATTGTYAYEQYF	TGTGCCAGCAGTGCTACAACCGGGACTTACGCCTACGAGCAGTACTTC
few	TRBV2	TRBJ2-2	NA	CASSEFVGTGELFF	TGTGCCAGCAGTGAATTCGTCGGAACCGGGGAGCTGTTTTTT
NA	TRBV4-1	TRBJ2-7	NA	CASSQGQAYEQYF	TGCGCCAGCAGCCAAGGACAGGCCTACGAGCAGTACTTC
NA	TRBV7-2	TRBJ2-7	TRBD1	CASPPTPGTGHSYEQYF	TGTGCCAGCCCCCCAACCCCGGGGACAGGACATTCCTACGAGCAGTACTTC
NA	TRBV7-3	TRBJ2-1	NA	CASSLTGGGYTYNEQFF	TGTGCCAGCAGCTTAACTGGAGGGGGTTACACCTACAATGAGCAGTTCTTC
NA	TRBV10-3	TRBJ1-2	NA	CAISDRGYGYTF	TGTGCCATCAGTGACAGGGGCTATGGCTACACCTTC
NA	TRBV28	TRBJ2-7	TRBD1	CASRSGQGIHEQYF	TGTGCCAGCAGATCGGGACAGGGAATACACGAGCAGTACTTC
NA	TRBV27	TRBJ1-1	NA	CASSLAGQEALNTEAFF	TGTGCCAGCAGTTTAGCGGGTCAGGAGGCCCTGAACACTGAAGCTTTCTTT
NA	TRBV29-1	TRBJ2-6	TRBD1	CSVLTGAAGANVLTF	TGCAGCGTACTAACAGGGGCTGCTGGGGCCAACGTCCTGACTTTC
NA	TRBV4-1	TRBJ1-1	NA	CASSQVVRLSMNTEAFF	TGCGCCAGCAGCCAAGTGGTCAGGCTTAGCATGAACACTGAAGCTTTCTTT
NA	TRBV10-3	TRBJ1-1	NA	CAISESGSMNTEAFF	TGTGCCATCAGTGAGTCAGGCAGCATGAACACTGAAGCTTTCTTT
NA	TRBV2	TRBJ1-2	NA	CASSEALEGLYGYTF	TGTGCCAGCAGTGAAGCGCTTGAGGGACTCTATGGCTACACCTTC
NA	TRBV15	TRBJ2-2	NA	CATSRDRGSGGELFF	TGTGCCACCAGCAGAGATCGCGGCTCAGGGGGGGAGCTGTTTTTT
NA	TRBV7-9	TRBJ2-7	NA	CASSPDRTYEQYF	TGTGCCAGCAGCCCCGACAGGACCTACGAGCAGTACTTC
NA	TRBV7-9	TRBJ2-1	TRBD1	CASSFPTTGDRGLYNEQFF	TGTGCCAGCAGCTTTCCTACCACGGGCGACAGGGGGCTGTACAATGAGCAGTTCTTC
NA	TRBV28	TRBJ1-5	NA	CASSPREGSNQPQHF	TGTGCCAGCAGCCCCCGGGAGGGCAGCAATCAGCCCCAGCATTTT
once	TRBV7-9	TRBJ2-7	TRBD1	CASSSSGTASYEQYF	TGTGCCAGCAGTTCTTCCGGGACAGCCTCCTACGAGCAGTACTTC
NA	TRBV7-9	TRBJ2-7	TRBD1	CASSPRDRVYEQYF	TGTGCCAGCAGCCCCCGGGACAGGGTCTACGAGCAGTACTTC
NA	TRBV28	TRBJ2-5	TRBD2	CASSSLLAGEGETQYF	TGTGCCAGCAGTAGCCTACTAGCGGGGGAAGGGGAGACCCAGTACTTC
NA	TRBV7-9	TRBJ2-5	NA	CASSLEGPKKTQYF	TGTGCCAGCAGCTTAGAGGGTCCCAAAAAGACCCAGTACTTC
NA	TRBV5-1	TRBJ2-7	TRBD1	CASSLSTGTYEQYF	TGCGCCAGCAGCTTGTCGACAGGGACCTACGAGCAGTACTTC
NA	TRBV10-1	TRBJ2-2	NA	CASREGLGTGELFF	TGCGCCAGCAGAGAAGGTTTGGGGACCGGGGAGCTGTTTTTT
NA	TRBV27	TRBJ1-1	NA	CASSLSNDRNTEAFF	TGTGCCAGCAGTTTATCGAATGACAGGAACACTGAAGCTTTCTTT
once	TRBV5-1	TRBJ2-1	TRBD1	CASSLRKVRGLLSYNEQFF	TGCGCCAGCAGCTTGAGGAAAGTGAGGGGGCTTTTGTCCTACAATGAGCAGTTCTTC
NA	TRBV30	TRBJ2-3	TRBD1	CAWSGTGGPDTQYF	TGTGCCTGGAGTGGGACAGGGGGCCCAGATACGCAGTATTTT
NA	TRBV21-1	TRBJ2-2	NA	CASSTGQGIGELFF	TGTGCCAGCAGCACAGGGCAGGGGATCGGGGAGCTGTTTTTT
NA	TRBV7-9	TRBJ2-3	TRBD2	CASSGGLAGDTQYF	TGTGCCAGCAGCGGCGGACTAGCAGGGGATACGCAGTATTTT
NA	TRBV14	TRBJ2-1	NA	CASSQVGLNNEQFF	TGTGCCAGCAGCCAAGTGGGCTTAAACAATGAGCAGTTCTTC
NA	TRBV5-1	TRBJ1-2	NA	CASSPSTAVLYGYTF	TGCGCCAGCAGCCCCTCGACAGCCGTGCTCTATGGCTACACCTTC
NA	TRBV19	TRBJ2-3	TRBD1	CASSGGPGRGTDTQYF	TGTGCCAGTTCAGGGGGTCCGGGCAGGGGCACAGATACGCAGTATTTT
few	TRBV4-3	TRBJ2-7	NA	CASSQDHGYEQYF	TGCGCCAGCAGCCAAGATCACGGCTACGAGCAGTACTTC
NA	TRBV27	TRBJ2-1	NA	CASSFLGSFNEQFF	TGTGCCAGCAGTTTTTTGGGTTCATTCAATGAGCAGTTCTTC
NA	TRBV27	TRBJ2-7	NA	CASSLFGAEQYF	TGTGCCAGCAGTTTATTTGGTGCCGAGCAGTACTTC
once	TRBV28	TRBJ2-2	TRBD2	CASSFNSGRAGELFF	TGTGCCAGCAGTTTCAATAGCGGGAGGGCCGGGGAGCTGTTTTTT